This record looks at one TCR beta chain sequence and its context. Its antigen is as yet unknown. The data originate from a study of Tregs in tolerant kidney transplant recipients. CD4+CD25+CD127- Tregs, CD4+CD25- non-Tregs, CD4 and CD8 cells were sorted. Study-wide findings and caveats: Validation in larger populations is needed because few patients were studied. Tregs expanded with activated donor B cells seemed most donor-specific. No direct test of biological reproducibility was done here.

The data were produced by immunoSEQ multiplex PCR, yet TCRdb's version contains in-frame clones alone and is incomplete. In the table there are around 230,000 clones, 84% of which are singletons. The J segment lost 3 bases and the V segment lost 4 bases, leaving 7 bases of the junction unmatched. CDR1 and CDR2 (germline): LGHNA, YNFKEQ. CDR3 length: 16 residues. This clonotype was obtained from a human donor in good health. The specimen was CD4+ T cells from blood. The chain is built from TRBV4-2 and TRBJ2-3; 10 nucleotides match TRBD2. The CDR3 is CASSRRAGGNTDTQYF. The CDR3 DNA is TGTGCCAGCAGCCGCCGAGCGGGGGGGAATACAGATACGCAGTATTTT.